This T cell receptor beta chain emerged from a study of blood T cell repertoires in COVID-19. Study as a whole: Acute and convalescent COVID-19 samples came from the United States, Italy and Spain. In each case, the material was cDNA or gDNA derived from T cells, B-cell-depleted T cells, or PBMCs.

Per the authors' pipeline: Estimation of nucleated cell counts relied on the amplification of reference gene primers. Assay used: immunoSEQ multiplex PCR; TCRdb lists only in-frame clones, some missing. Clone size and V and J calls were adopted from that table, with D and trimming inferred from the DNA. The sample includes 120,000 or so clones, almost 70% of them seen just once. The CDR3 totals 15 residues. V lost 1 base and J lost 1, with 10 bases in between. Germline CDR1 reads MDHEN; CDR2 reads SYDVKM. The sample comprised peripheral blood. The J gene is TRBJ1-2, the V gene TRBV28, with D tentatively TRBD1 (5 bases). The TCR comes from a woman in her 70s with acute or convalescent COVID-19. The CDR3 DNA follows: TGTGCCAGCAGTTTATCTGGGGCCATTAACTATGGCTACACCTTC. Protein: CASSLSGAINYGYTF.